This T cell receptor (beta chain) was identified during a study of cytotoxic CD8 clonotypes in ibrutinib-treated CLL. Turning to the study itself: There were roughly 10 relapsed/refractory patients and some 15 treatment-naive patients, and under 18 were IGHV unmutated. Study-wide points: Baseline clonality was higher than in age-matched healthy donors and moved in step with circulating CD8+ T-cell counts.

Clones were sequenced by immunoSEQ multiplex PCR, and TCRdb holds only the in-frame ones, with some missing. The repertoire holds nearly 85,000 clones, with roughly three quarters as singletons. On this clone: Its cognate antigen is unknown.

The CDR3 consists of 15 residues. Trimming cost V 5 bases and J 3 bases, with 13 bases left between them. The germline CDR1 and CDR2 sequences are SGHAT and FQDESV (reference sequence). The starting material was PBMCs, obtained after 12 months of ibrutinib treatment. The V call is TRBV11-1, the J call TRBJ2-2, with D perhaps matching TRBD1 (6 bases). This TCR was sampled from a human donor with chronic lymphocytic leukemia. CDR3 nucleotide sequence: TGTGCCAGCAGCGGCAGGGGTTCCGACACCGGGGAGCTGTTTTTT. It yields the protein CASSGRGSDTGELFF.